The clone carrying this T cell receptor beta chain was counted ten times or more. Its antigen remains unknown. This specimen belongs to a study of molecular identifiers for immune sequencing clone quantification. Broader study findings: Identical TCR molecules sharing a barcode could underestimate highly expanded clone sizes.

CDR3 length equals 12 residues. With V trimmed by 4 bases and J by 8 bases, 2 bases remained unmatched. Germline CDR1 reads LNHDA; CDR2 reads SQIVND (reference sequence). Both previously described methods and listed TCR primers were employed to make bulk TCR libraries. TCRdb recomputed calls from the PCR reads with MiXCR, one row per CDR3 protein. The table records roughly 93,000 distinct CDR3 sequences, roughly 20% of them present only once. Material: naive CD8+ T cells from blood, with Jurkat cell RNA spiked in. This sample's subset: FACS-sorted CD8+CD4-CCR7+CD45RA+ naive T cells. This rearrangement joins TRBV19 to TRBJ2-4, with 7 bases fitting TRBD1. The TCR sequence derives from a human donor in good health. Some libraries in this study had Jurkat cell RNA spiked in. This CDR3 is CASSTDRHIQYF. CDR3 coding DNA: TGTGCCAGTAGTACGGACAGGCACATTCAGTACTTC.